The T cell receptor beta chain described here comes from a study of blood T cell repertoires in COVID-19. Study context: PBMCs, B-cell-depleted T cells, or T cells were the source of the cDNA or gDNA that made up the material.

Repertoires were generated with immunoSEQ multiplex PCR, while TCRdb's copy carries only in-frame clones and drops some. The data show 140,000 to 150,000 clones, over 80% seen once. The sample was PBMCs or T cells enriched from blood (not recorded which). This TCR derives from a woman aged 50 to 60 who had been exposed to COVID-19.

The CDR3 DNA reads as TGTGCCACAGGGGCGGGAGGGCCCCGTGAGCAGTTCTTC. It yields the protein CATGAGGPREQFF. This sequence joins TRBV11-2 and TRBJ2-1; TRBD2 matches 9 bases. Trimming at V came to 10 bases and at J to 9 bases, leaving 10 bases not matched to a gene. The length of the CDR3 is 13 residues. CDR1 and CDR2 (germline): SGHAT, FQNNGV.